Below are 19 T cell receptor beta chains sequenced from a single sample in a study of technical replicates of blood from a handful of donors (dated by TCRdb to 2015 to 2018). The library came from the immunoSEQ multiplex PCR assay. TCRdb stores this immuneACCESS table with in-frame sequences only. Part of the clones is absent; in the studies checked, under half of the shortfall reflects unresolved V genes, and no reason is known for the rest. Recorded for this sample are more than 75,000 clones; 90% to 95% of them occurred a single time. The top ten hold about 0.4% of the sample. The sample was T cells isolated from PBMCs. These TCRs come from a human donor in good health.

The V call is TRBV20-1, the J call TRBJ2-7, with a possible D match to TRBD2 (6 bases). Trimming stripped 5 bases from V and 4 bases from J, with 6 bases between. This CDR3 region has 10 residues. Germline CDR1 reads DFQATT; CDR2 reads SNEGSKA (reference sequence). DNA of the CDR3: TGCAGTGCTGGGGGGTACGAGCAGTACTTC. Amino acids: CSAGGYEQYF.

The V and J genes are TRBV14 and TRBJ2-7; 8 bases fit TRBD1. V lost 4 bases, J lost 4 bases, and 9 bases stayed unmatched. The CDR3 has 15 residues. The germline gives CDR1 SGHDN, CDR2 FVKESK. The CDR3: CASSRSGTGLYEQYF. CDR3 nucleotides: TGTGCCAGCAGCCGCTCCGGGACAGGCCTTTACGAGCAGTACTTC.

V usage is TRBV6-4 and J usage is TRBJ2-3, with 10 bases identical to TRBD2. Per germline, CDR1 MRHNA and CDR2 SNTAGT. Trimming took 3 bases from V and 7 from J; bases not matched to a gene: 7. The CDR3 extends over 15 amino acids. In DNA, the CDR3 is TGTGCCAGCAGTGAGTCAGCGGGAGGGCCATATACGCAGTATTTT. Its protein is CASSESAGGPYTQYF.

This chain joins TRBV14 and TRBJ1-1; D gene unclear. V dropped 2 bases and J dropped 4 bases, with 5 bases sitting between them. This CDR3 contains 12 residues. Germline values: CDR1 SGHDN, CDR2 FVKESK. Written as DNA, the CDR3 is TGTGCCAGCAGCCAACTGAGCACTGAAGCTTTCTTT. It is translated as CASSQLSTEAFF.

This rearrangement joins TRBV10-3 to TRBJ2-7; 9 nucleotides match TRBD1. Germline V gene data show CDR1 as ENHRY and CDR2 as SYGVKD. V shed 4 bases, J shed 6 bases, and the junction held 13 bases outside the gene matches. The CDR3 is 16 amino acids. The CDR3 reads CAISAPLDRGKSEQYF. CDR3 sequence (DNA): TGTGCCATCAGTGCGCCCTTGGACAGGGGCAAATCCGAGCAGTACTTC.

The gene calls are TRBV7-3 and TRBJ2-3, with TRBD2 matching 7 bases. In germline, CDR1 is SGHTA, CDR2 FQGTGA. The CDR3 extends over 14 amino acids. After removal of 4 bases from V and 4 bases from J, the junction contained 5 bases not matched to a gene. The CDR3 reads CASSWGGSPDTQYF. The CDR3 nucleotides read TGTGCCAGCAGCTGGGGCGGGAGCCCAGATACGCAGTATTTT. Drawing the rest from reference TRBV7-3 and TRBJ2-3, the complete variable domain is GAGVSQTPSNKVTEKGKYVELRCDPISGHTALYWYRQSLGQGPEFLIYFQGTGAADDSGLPNDRFFAVRPEGSVSTLKIQRTERGDSAVYLCASSWGGSPDTQYFGPGTRLTVL.

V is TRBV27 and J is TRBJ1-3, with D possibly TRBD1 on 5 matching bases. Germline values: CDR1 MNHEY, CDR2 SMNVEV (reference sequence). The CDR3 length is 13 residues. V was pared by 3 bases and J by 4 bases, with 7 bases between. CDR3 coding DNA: TGTGCCAGCAGTTTCGACAGAGGAAACACCATATATTTT. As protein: CASSFDRGNTIYF.

The CDR3 here is CASSPDRVEQYF. As DNA, the CDR3 is TGTGCCAGCAGCCCCGACAGGGTCGAGCAGTACTTC. The chain employs TRBV5-4 and TRBJ2-7; TRBD1 matches 7 bases. The CDR3 runs 12 residues. Germline-derived CDR1 and CDR2 are SGHNT and YYREEE (reference sequence). The V segment lost 4 bases and the J segment 6 bases; nucleotides outside the gene matches: 4.

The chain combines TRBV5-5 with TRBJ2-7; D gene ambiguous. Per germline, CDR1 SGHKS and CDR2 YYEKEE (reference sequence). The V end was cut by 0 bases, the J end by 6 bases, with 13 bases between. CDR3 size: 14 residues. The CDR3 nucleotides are TGTGCCAGCAGCTTGGACTCCCCGTTCGGCGAGCAGTACTTC. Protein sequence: CASSLDSPFGEQYF. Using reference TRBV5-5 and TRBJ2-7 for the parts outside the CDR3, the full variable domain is DAGVTQSPTHLIKTRGQQVTLRCSPISGHKSVSWYQQVLGQGPQFIFQYYEKEERGRGNFPDRFSARQFPNYSSELNVNALLLGDSALYLCASSLDSPFGEQYFGPGTRLTVT.

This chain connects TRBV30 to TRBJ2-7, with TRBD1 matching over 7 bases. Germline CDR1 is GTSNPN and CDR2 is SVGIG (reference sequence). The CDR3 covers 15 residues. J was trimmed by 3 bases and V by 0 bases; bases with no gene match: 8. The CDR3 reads CAWSVPRQGIYEQYF. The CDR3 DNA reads TGTGCCTGGAGTGTACCCCGACAGGGAATCTACGAGCAGTACTTC.

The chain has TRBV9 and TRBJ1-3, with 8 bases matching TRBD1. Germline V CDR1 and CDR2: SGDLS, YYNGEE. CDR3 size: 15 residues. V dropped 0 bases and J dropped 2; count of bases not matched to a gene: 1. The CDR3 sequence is CASSVEDRAGNTIYF. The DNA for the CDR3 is TGTGCCAGCAGCGTAGAGGACAGGGCTGGAAACACCATATATTTT.

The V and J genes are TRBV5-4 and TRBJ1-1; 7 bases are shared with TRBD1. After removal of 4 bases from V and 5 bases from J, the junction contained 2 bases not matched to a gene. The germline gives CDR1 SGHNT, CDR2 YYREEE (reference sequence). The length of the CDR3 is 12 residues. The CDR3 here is CASSPGGTEAFF. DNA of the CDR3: TGTGCCAGCAGCCCAGGGGGTACTGAAGCTTTCTTT.

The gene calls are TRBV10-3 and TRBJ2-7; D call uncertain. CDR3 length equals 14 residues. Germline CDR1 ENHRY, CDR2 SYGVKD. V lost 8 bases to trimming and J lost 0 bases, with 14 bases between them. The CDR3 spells CAIQEGQSSYEQYF. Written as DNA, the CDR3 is TGTGCCATCCAGGAAGGCCAAAGCTCCTACGAGCAGTACTTC.

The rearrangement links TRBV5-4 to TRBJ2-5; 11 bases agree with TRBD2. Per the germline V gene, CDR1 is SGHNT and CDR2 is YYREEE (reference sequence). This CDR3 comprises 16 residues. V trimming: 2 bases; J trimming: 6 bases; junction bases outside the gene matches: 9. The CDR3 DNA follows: TGTGCCAGCAGCTTACTAGCGGGAGTGGGGCGGAAGACCCAGTACTTC. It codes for CASSLLAGVGRKTQYF.

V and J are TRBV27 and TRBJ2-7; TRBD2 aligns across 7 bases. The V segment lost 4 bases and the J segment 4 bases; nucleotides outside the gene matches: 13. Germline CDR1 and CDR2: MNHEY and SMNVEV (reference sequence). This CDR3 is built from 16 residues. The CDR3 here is CASSYSFGTTDYEQYF. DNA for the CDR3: TGTGCCAGCAGTTACTCATTCGGGACTACAGATTACGAGCAGTACTTC.

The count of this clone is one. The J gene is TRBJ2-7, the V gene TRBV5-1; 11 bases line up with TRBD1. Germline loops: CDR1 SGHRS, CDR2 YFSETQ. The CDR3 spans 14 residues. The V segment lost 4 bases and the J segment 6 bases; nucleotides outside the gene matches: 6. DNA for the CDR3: TGCGCCAGCAGCCTAGGGGACAGGGGGAGCGAGCAGTACTTC. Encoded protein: CASSLGDRGSEQYF.

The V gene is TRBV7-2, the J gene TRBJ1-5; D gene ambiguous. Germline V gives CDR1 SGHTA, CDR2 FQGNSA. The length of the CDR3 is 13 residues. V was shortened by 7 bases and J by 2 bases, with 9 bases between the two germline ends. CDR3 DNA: TGTGCCAGCACCGAAGCGGGCAATCAGCCCCAGCATTTT. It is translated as CASTEAGNQPQHF.

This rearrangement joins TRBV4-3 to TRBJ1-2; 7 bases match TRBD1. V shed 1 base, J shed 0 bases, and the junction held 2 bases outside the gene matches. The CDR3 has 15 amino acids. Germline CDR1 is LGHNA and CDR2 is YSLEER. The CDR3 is CASSQGTGSNYGYTF. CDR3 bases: TGCGCCAGCAGCCAAGGGACAGGTTCTAACTATGGCTACACCTTC.

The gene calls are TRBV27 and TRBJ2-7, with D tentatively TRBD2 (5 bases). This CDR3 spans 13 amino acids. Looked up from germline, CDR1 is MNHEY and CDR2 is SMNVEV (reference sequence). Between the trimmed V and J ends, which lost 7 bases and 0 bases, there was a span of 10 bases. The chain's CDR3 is CASTPSGSYEQYF. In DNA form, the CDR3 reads TGTGCCAGCACCCCGAGCGGCTCCTACGAGCAGTACTTC.